The 11 T cell receptor beta chains below all came from one sample that was sequenced in a study of vaccination and CD4 T cells after COVID-19. Sequence data for DNA of cultured CD4+ T cells were generated by the Oncomine TCR Beta short-read assay. TCRdb independently ran MiXCR on the PCR reads; one entry per CDR3 protein. The repertoire holds almost 7,500 distinct CDR3 sequences, with under 45% as singletons. These TCRs are of unknown antigen specificity. The treatment: roughly 10-day PBMC culture with coronavirus spike peptide pools or control peptides (ViraFEST assay). Ahead of the COVID-19 pandemic (2011-2018), the CD4+ T cells of the unexposed donor were collected. The sample comprised CD4+ T cells from blood, cultured in vitro. All receptors derive from a human donor in good health.

The chain couples TRBV5-4 to TRBJ2-2; tentative D call: TRBD1 (6 bases). This CDR3 region has 14 residues. V lost 3 bases, J lost 5 bases, and 11 bases lay in between. From germline, CDR1 is SGHNT and CDR2 YYREEE (reference sequence). CDR3 bases: TGTGCCAGCAGCTACCGGGACACAACCGGGGAGCTGTTTTTT. Its translation: CASSYRDTTGELFF.

For this clonotype: The junction departs from germline at one end; a sequencing error may be responsible. The gene calls are TRBV19 and TRBJ1-1; D unclear. The CDR3 extends over 17 amino acids. From germline, CDR1 is LNHDA and CDR2 SQIVND (reference sequence). In nucleotides, the CDR3 is TGTGCCAATAGTATCCCCTATGGCACAAGCACGCACACTGAAGCTTTCTTT. Amino acids: CANSIPYGTSTHTEAFF.

The gene calls are TRBV5-4 and TRBJ1-1; 9 nucleotides line up with TRBD1. Losses at the gene ends were 1 base for V and 1 base for J; bases not matched to a gene: 2. This CDR3 has 15 residues. Germline-derived CDR1 and CDR2 are SGHNT and YYREEE (reference sequence). CDR3 region: CASSLTGQGNTEAFF. CDR3 DNA: TGTGCCAGCAGCTTGACGGGACAGGGGAACACTGAAGCTTTCTTT.

V gene TRBV7-9 combines with J gene TRBJ2-5; TRBD2 matches 10 bases. Losses at the gene ends were 5 bases for V and 5 bases for J; bases not matched to a gene: 14. Germline CDR1 and CDR2: SEHNR and FQNEAQ (reference sequence). The CDR3 has 17 amino acids. CDR3 residues: CASSPFGVSGGPETQYF. CDR3 nucleotides: TGTGCCAGCAGCCCCTTTGGGGTTAGCGGGGGGCCGGAGACCCAGTACTTC.

The chain recombines TRBV11-2 with TRBJ1-1; D is ambiguous. Germline V CDR1 and CDR2: SGHAT, FQNNGV. The CDR3 is 12 amino acids. The ends were cut back, 3 bases at V and 3 bases at J, with 5 bases in the middle. The CDR3 loop reads CASSFADTEAFF. The CDR3, as DNA: TGTGCCAGCAGCTTCGCGGACACTGAAGCTTTCTTT. Complete variable domain (other parts from reference TRBV11-2 and TRBJ1-1): EAGVAQSPRYKIIEKRQSVAFWCNPISGHATLYWYQQILGQGPKLLIQFQNNGVVDDSQLPKDRFSAERLKGVDSTLKIQPAKLEDSAVYLCASSFADTEAFFGQGTRLTVV.

This clonotype was observed a few times. V is TRBV19 and J is TRBJ1-1; a weak D match, TRBD1 (5 bases). Trimming took 6 bases from V and 3 from J, leaving 17 bases between them. Germline V gene data show CDR1 as LNHDA and CDR2 as SQIVND (reference sequence). CDR3 length equals 15 residues. Written as DNA, the CDR3 is TGTGCCAGTAGATCCTTTCAGGGACGGGACACTGAAGCTTTCTTT. Its translation: CASRSFQGRDTEAFF.

V and J are TRBV6-1 and TRBJ1-1, with 8 bases lining up with TRBD1. J was trimmed by 11 bases and V by 6 bases; bases with no gene match: 5. Germline loops: CDR1 MNHNS, CDR2 SASEGT. The CDR3 is 11 amino acids. The CDR3 nucleotides are TGTGCCAGCAGCACGACAGGGGAGGCTTTCTTT. This translates into CASSTTGEAFF.

This clonotype was counted only a few times. This chain links TRBV20-1 with TRBJ2-5; TRBD2 matches 9 bases. There are 16 residues in the CDR3. Germline values: CDR1 DFQATT, CDR2 SNEGSKA (reference sequence). Trimming removed 3 bases from V and 7 bases from J; junction bases left unmatched: 15. The CDR3 DNA reads as TGCAGTGCTAGCGTACCCCTAGCGGGGAGTGGAGGGACCCAGTACTTC. Its protein product is CSASVPLAGSGGTQYF.

This clonotype was counted only a few times. This chain uses TRBV6-2 or TRBV6-3 with TRBJ2-1, with 7 nucleotides matching TRBD2. V shed 0 bases and J 0 bases; nucleotides not matched to a gene: 5. Germline V gene sequence: CDR1 MNHEY, CDR2 SVGEGT. This CDR3 contains 17 residues. The CDR3: CASSYSGGGSSYNEQFF. CDR3 coding DNA: TGTGCCAGCAGTTACTCAGGCGGGGGTAGCTCCTACAATGAGCAGTTCTTC.

The chain combines TRBV11-2 with TRBJ1-2; 7 nucleotides match TRBD1. The length of the CDR3 is 12 residues. Trimming at V came to 4 bases and at J to 8 bases, leaving 4 bases not matched to a gene. Germline CDR1 is SGHAT and CDR2 is FQNNGV. In nucleotides, the CDR3 is TGTGCCAGCAGCTCCACAGGGGTCGGCTACACCTTC. It encodes CASSSTGVGYTF.

Concerning this clonotype: This may stem from a read error, because a much larger clone lies one nucleotide away. The gene calls are TRBV7-2 and TRBJ2-3; D not resolved. V was cut by 5 bases and J by 0 bases, with 3 bases left in between. The germline gives CDR1 SGHTA, CDR2 FQGNSA. The CDR3 is 12 amino acids. CDR3 protein: CASSASTDTQYF. CDR3 coding DNA: TGTGCCAGCAGCGCTAGCACAGATACGCAGTATTTT.